The 16 T cell receptor beta chains presented below share a single source sample, sequenced in a study of identical twins. From the 5' RACE reads, TCRdb called clonotypes with MiXCR, one entry per CDR3 protein. Seen here are around 650,000 distinct CDR3 sequences, just over 7% observed once, and the top ten hold roughly 1.6%. The same data also went into a second study, on yellow fever vaccine responses in identical twins.

Sequenced: PBMCs. All receptors come from a woman in her late teens or twenties in good health.

Many counts were recorded for this clonotype. The chain joins TRBV12-3 or TRBV12-4 to TRBJ2-7; 8 positions match TRBD1. The junction had 6 bases not matched to a gene; V was cut back by 6 bases and J by 5 bases. This CDR3 spans 13 amino acids. The CDR3 coding sequence is TGTGCCAGCAGCCCGGACAGGGTCCACGAGCAGTACTTC. Amino acids: CASSPDRVHEQYF.

The genes are TRBV28 and TRBJ1-6; D uncertain. Looked up from germline, CDR1 is MDHEN and CDR2 is SYDVKM. The CDR3 loop spans 17 amino acids. V gave up 5 bases and J gave up 0 bases, with 14 bases separating them. CDR3 loop: CASSDDWVSSYNSPLHF. CDR3 coding DNA: TGTGCCAGCAGTGACGACTGGGTGAGCTCCTATAATTCACCCCTCCACTTT.

This clonotype was counted between two and nine times. The rearrangement joins TRBV10-3 to TRBJ1-3; D not certain. This CDR3 has 15 amino acids. In germline, CDR1 is ENHRY, CDR2 SYGVKD. V lost 0 bases and J lost 4, with 10 bases in between. CDR3 nucleotides: TGTGCCATCAGTGAGTCGTCGGGGATAGGAAACACCATATATTTT. Translating gives CAISESSGIGNTIYF.

J is TRBJ2-7 and V is TRBV6-5; no reliable D call. Deletions cut 0 bases from V and 3 bases from J, with 15 bases between. The CDR3 totals 16 residues. The germline gives CDR1 MNHEY, CDR2 SVGAGI. Here the CDR3 reads CASSYSILGKGYEQYF. In DNA, the CDR3 is TGTGCCAGCAGTTACTCGATTTTGGGCAAGGGCTACGAGCAGTACTTC.

This clonotype has a handful of counts. The V gene is TRBV20-1, the J gene TRBJ2-1, with D perhaps assigned TRBD1 or TRBD2 (5 bases each). This CDR3 region has 15 residues. V shed 6 bases and J shed 7 bases, with 22 bases lying between them. Germline V gives CDR1 DFQATT, CDR2 SNEGSKA (reference sequence). CDR3 protein: CSAVGPGTMWNEQFF. In DNA form, the CDR3 reads TGCAGTGCCGTAGGCCCCGGGACGATGTGGAATGAGCAGTTCTTC.

This clonotype was observed at least ten times. The chain joins TRBV7-9 to TRBJ1-6; tentatively, D is TRBD1 (5 bases). There are 15 residues in the CDR3. Trimming took off 5 bases at V and 7 bases at J, with 15 bases between the two ends. CDR1 and CDR2 from the germline V gene are SEHNR and FQNEAQ (reference sequence). CDR3 region: CASSRWDSINSPLHF. The CDR3 region has the DNA TGTGCCAGCAGCCGATGGGACTCTATAAATTCACCCCTCCACTTT.

This clonotype appeared a few times. This chain uses TRBV2 with TRBJ2-7; either TRBD1 or TRBD2 may fit D (6 bases each). Germline V gene lookup returns CDR1 SNHLY and CDR2 FYNNEI. This CDR3 has 14 amino acids. V was trimmed by 4 bases and J by 7 bases, leaving 17 bases between them. In DNA, the CDR3 is TGTGCCAGCAGTGTTCCGGGGGCTTATGGAGAGCAGTACGTC. Residues: CASSVPGAYGEQYV.

This clonotype was detected a few times. The rearrangement links TRBV2 to TRBJ1-5; 10 bases line up with TRBD1. The trim removed 5 bases at V and 5 bases at J, leaving 6 bases unmatched. CDR3 length: 15 residues. CDR1 SNHLY and CDR2 FYNNEI come from the germline V gene. CDR3 amino acids: CASSRDRGLDQPQHF. The CDR3 nucleotides are TGTGCCAGCAGTCGGGACAGGGGTTTGGATCAGCCCCAGCATTTT.

This clonotype was seen more than once but under ten times. The chain carries TRBV12-3 or TRBV12-4 and TRBJ2-1, with unresolved D. Trimming took 6 bases from V and 6 from J, leaving 15 bases between them. The CDR3 covers 14 residues. The CDR3 region has the DNA TGTGCCAGCAGAGGTTGGGCAGCCTCCAATGAGCAGTTCTTC. This translates into CASRGWAASNEQFF.

V usage is TRBV5-1 and J usage is TRBJ2-7; TRBD2 agrees at 7 bases. From germline, CDR1 is SGHRS and CDR2 YFSETQ. The junction had 2 bases not matched to a gene; V was cut back by 0 bases and J by 2 bases. This CDR3 is built from 14 residues. This CDR3 reads CASSLERGPYEQYF. Here the CDR3 DNA reads TGCGCCAGCAGCTTGGAGCGGGGCCCCTACGAGCAGTACTTC. Using reference TRBV5-1 and TRBJ2-7 for the parts outside the CDR3, the full variable domain is KAGVTQTPRYLIKTRGQQVTLSCSPISGHRSVSWYQQTPGQGLQFLFEYFSETQRNKGNFPGRFSGRQFSNSRSEMNVSTLELGDSALYLCASSLERGPYEQYFGPGTRLTVT.

This clonotype was observed at least ten times. Here the CDR3 DNA reads TGTGCCAGCAGCCCCTCGGTCCTCGAGCAGTACTTC. Protein: CASSPSVLEQYF. This chain uses TRBV6-6 with TRBJ2-7; no firm D call. This CDR3 comprises 12 residues. The germline V and J ends were trimmed by 6 bases and 6 bases, with 12 bases remaining between them. The germline gives CDR1 MNHNY, CDR2 SVGAGI (reference sequence).

Here the CDR3 reads CASSEESGTYNEQFF. The CDR3 DNA sequence: TGTGCCAGCAGTGAAGAAAGCGGGACCTACAATGAGCAGTTCTTC. The gene calls are TRBV6-1 and TRBJ2-1; 7 bases match TRBD2. V dropped 1 base and J dropped 2; count of bases not matched to a gene: 2. CDR1 and CDR2 (germline): MNHNS, SASEGT. The CDR3 extends over 15 amino acids.

This clonotype was found many times. The V call is TRBV6-2 or TRBV6-3, the J call TRBJ1-1; TRBD1 might be the D (6 bases). In germline, CDR1 is MNHEY, CDR2 SVGEGT. V dropped 4 bases and J dropped 1 base, with 28 bases sitting between them. The CDR3 consists of 20 residues. The CDR3 sequence: CASSFSTPDRPAGTNTEAFF. As DNA, the CDR3 is TGTGCCAGCAGTTTCTCTACTCCAGACAGGCCCGCCGGAACGAACACTGAAGCTTTCTTT.

This clonotype was observed a handful of times. The V call is TRBV12-3 or TRBV12-4, the J call TRBJ2-3, with 9 bases fitting TRBD2. This CDR3 is built from 16 residues. J was trimmed by 6 bases and V by 3 bases; bases with no gene match: 10. This CDR3 reads CASSFISGGLGDTQYF. The CDR3 nucleotides are TGTGCCAGCAGTTTTATCAGCGGGGGGCTCGGGGATACGCAGTATTTT.

The chain is built from TRBV5-6 and TRBJ1-4; 7 bases are a match to TRBD1. CDR3 length: 15 residues. CDR1 and CDR2 from the germline V gene are SGHDT and YYEEEE. The J segment lost 7 bases and the V segment lost 4 bases, leaving 10 bases of the junction unmatched. The CDR3 nucleotides are TGTGCCAGCAGCAAGAGGGGTCAGGGGGTTGAAAAACTGTTTTTT. As protein: CASSKRGQGVEKLFF.

This clonotype appeared many times. CDR3 in amino acids: CASSLAFVEAFF. CDR3 DNA sequence: TGTGCCAGCAGTTTAGCGTTTGTTGAAGCTTTCTTT. J is TRBJ1-1 and V is TRBV12-3 or TRBV12-4; no reliable D call. Trimming removed 0 bases at V and 7 bases at J, with 6 bases between. The CDR3 runs 12 residues.